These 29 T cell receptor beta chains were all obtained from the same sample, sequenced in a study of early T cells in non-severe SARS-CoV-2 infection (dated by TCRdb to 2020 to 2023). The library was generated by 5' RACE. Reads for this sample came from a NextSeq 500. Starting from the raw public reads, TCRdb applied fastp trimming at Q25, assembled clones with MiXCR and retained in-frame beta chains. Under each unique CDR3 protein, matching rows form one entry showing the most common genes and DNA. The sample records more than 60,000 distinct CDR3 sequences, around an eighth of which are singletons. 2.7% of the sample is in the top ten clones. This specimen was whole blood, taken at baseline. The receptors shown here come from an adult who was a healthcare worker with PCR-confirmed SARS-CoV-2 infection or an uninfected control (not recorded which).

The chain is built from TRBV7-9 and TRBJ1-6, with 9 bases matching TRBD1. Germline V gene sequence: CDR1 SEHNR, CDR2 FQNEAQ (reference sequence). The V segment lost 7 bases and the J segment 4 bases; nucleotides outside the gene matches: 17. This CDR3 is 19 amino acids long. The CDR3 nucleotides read TGTGCCAGCAACCCCGGACAGGGGATCGGCCCGCCTTATAATTCACCCCTCCACTTT. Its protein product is CASNPGQGIGPPYNSPLHF.

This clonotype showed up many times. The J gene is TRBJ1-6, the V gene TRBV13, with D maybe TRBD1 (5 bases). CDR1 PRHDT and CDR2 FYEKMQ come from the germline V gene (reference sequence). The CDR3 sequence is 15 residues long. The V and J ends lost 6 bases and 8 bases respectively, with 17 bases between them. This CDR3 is CASSQYRGLDSPLHF. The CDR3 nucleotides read TGTGCCAGCAGTCAATACCGGGGACTGGATTCACCCCTCCACTTT.

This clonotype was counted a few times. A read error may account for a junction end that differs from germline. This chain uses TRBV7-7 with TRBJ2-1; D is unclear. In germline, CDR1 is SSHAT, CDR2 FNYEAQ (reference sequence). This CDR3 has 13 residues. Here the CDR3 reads CASSLSPEDEQFF. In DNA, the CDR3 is TGTGCTAGCAGCTTATCCCCTGAGGATGAGCAGTTCTTC.

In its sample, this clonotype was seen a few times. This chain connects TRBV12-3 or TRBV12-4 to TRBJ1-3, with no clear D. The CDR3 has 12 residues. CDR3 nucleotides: TGTGGTGTCAGCATCCTCGGAAACACCATATATTTT. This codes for CGVSILGNTIYF.

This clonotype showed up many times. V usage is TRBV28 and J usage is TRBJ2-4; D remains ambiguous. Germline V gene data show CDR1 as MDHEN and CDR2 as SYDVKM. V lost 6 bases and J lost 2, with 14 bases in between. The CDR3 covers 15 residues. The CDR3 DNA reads TGTGCCAGCAGCCCCTTCGAGTATTCCAAAAACATTCAGTACTTC. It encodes CASSPFEYSKNIQYF.

CDR3 protein: CATSRGRAPSGANVLTF. As DNA, the CDR3 is TGTGCCACCAGCAGAGGAAGGGCACCCTCTGGGGCCAACGTCCTGACTTTC. J is TRBJ2-6 and V is TRBV15; no clear D gene. V was shortened by 1 base and J by 0 bases, with 10 bases between the two germline ends. This CDR3 has 17 residues. The germline V gene encodes CDR1 LNHNV and CDR2 YYDKDF (reference sequence). Full variable domain (outside the CDR3, taken from reference TRBV15 and TRBJ2-6): DAMVIQNPRYQVTQFGKPVTLSCSQTLNHNVMYWYQQKSSQAPKLLFHYYDKDFNNEADTPDNFQSRRPNTSFCFLDIRSPGLGDTAMYLCATSRGRAPSGANVLTFGAGSRLTVL.

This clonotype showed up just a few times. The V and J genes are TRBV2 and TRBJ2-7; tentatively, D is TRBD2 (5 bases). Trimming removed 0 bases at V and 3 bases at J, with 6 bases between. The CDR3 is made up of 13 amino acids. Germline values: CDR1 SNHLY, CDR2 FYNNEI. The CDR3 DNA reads TGTGCCAGCAGTGAAGCCCGGGGCTACGAGCAGTACTTC. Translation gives CASSEARGYEQYF.

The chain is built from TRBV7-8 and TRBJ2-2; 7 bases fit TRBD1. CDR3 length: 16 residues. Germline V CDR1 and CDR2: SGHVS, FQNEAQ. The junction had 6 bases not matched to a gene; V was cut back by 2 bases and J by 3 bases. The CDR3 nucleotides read TGTGCCAGCAGCTTATACCCCGGGACAGACACCGGGGAGCTGTTTTTT. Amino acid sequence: CASSLYPGTDTGELFF.

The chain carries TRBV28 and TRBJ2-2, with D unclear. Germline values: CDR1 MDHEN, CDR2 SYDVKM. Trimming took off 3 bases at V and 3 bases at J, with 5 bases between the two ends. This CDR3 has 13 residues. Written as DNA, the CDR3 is TGTGCCAGCAGTTTTGCGGACACCGGGGAGCTGTTTTTT. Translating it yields CASSFADTGELFF.

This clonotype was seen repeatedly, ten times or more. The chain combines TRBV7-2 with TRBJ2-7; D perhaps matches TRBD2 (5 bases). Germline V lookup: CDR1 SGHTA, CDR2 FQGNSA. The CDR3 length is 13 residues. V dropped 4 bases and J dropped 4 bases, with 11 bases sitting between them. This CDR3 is CASSSNTGYEQYF. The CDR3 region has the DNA TGTGCCAGCAGCTCCAACACGGGGTACGAGCAGTACTTC.

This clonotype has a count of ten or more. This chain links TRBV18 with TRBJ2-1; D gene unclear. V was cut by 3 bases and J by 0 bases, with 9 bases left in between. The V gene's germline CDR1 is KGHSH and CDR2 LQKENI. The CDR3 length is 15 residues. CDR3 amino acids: CASSPLGSSYNEQFF. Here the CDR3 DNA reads TGTGCCAGCTCACCCCTAGGAAGCTCCTACAATGAGCAGTTCTTC.

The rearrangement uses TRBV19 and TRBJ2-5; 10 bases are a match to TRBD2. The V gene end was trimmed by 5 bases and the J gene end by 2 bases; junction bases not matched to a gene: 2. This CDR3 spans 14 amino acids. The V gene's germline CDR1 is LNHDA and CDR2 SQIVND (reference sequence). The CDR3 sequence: CASSPSGGQETQYF. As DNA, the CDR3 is TGTGCCAGTAGTCCTAGCGGGGGTCAAGAGACCCAGTACTTC.

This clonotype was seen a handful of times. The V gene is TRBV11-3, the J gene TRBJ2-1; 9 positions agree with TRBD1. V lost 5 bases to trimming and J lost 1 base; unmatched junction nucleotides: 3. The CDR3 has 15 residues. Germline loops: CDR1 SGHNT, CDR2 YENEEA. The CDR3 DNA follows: TGTGCCAGCAGCCGTGGACAGGGGTCCTACAATGAGCAGTTCTTC. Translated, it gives CASSRGQGSYNEQFF.

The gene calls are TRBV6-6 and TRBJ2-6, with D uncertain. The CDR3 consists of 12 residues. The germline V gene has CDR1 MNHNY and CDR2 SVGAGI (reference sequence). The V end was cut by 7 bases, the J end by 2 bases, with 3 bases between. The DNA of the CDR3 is TGTGCCAGCAATGCTGGGGCCAACGTCCTGACTTTC. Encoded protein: CASNAGANVLTF.

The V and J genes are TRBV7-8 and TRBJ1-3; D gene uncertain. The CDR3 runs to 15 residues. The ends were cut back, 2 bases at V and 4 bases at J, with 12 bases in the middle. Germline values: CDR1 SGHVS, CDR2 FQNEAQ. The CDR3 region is CASSLTSGLGNTIYF. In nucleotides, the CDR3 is TGTGCCAGCAGCTTAACATCCGGGTTGGGAAACACCATATATTTT.

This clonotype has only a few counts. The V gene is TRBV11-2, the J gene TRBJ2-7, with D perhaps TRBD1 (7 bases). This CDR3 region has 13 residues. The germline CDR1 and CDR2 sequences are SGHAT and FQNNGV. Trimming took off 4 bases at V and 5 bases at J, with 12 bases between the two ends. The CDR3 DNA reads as TGTGCCAGCAGCTCGCAGGGGGGAAACGAGCAGTACTTC. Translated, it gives CASSSQGGNEQYF. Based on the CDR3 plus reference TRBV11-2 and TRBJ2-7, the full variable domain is EAGVAQSPRYKIIEKRQSVAFWCNPISGHATLYWYQQILGQGPKLLIQFQNNGVVDDSQLPKDRFSAERLKGVDSTLKIQPAKLEDSAVYLCASSSQGGNEQYFGPGTRLTVT.

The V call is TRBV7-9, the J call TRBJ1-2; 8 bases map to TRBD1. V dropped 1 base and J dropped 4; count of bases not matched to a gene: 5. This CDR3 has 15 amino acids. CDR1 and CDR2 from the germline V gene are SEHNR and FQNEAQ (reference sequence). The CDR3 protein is CASSLGGQDLYGYTF. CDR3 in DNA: TGTGCCAGCAGCTTAGGGGGACAGGACCTCTATGGCTACACCTTC.

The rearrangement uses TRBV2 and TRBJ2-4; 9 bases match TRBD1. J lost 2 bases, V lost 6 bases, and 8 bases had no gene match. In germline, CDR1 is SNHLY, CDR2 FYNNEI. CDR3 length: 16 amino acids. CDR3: CASRLDRGGTKNIQYF. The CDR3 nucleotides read TGTGCCAGCAGACTGGACAGGGGAGGTACCAAAAACATTCAGTACTTC.

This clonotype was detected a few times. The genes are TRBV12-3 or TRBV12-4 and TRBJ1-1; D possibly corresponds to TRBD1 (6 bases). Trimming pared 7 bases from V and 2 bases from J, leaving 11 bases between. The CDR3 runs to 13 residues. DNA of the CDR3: TGTGCCAGCACCCTGGGGGCAAACACTGAAGCTTTCTTT. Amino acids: CASTLGANTEAFF.

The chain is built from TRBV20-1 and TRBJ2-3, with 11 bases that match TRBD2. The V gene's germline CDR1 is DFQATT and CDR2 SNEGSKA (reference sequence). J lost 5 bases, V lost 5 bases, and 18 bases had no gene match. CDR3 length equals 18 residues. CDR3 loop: CSAEKPPGQLAGGDTQYF. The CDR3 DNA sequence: TGCAGTGCTGAAAAACCCCCCGGACAGCTAGCGGGGGGAGATACGCAGTATTTT.

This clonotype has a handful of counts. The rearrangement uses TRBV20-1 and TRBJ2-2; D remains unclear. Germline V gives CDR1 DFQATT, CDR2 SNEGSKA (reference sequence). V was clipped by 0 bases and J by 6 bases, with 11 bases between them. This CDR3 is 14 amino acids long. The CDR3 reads CSARDQAMAGELFF. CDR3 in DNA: TGCAGTGCTAGAGATCAGGCAATGGCCGGGGAGCTGTTTTTT.

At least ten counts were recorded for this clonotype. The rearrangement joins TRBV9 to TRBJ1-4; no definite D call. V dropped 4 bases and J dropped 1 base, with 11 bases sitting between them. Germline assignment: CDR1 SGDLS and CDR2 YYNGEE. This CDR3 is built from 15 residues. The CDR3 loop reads CASSPGLGTNEKLFF. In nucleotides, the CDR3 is TGTGCCAGCAGCCCCGGCCTAGGAACTAATGAAAAACTGTTTTTT.

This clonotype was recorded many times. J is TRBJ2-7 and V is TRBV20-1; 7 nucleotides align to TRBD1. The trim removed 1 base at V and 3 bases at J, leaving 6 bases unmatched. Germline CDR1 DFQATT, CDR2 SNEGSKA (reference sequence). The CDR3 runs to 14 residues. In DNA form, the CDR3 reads TGCAGTGCTAGAGTGGGACAGACGTACTACGAGCAGTACTTC. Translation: CSARVGQTYYEQYF.

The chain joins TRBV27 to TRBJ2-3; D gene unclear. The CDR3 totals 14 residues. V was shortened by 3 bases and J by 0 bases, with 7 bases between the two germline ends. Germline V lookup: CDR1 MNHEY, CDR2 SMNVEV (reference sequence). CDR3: CASSFQDSTDTQYF. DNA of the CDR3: TGTGCCAGCAGTTTCCAGGATAGCACAGATACGCAGTATTTT.

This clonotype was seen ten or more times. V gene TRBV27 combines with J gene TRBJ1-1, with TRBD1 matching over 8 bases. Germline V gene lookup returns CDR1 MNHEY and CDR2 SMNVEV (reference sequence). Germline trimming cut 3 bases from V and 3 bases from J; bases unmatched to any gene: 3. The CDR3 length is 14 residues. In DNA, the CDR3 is TGTGCCAGCAGTTTCGGACAGGGACACACTGAAGCTTTCTTT. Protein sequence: CASSFGQGHTEAFF.

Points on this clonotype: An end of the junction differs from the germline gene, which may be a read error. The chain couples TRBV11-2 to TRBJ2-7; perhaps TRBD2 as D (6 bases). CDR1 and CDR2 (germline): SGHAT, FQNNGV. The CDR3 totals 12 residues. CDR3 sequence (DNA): TGTACCAGCAGCTTACTACCCGGGGGGCAGTACTTC. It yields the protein CTSSLLPGGQYF. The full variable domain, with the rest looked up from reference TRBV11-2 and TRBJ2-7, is EAGVAQSPRYKIIEKRQSVAFWCNPISGHATLYWYQQILGQGPKLLIQFQNNGVVDDSQLPKDRFSAERLKGVDSTLKIQPAKLEDSAVYLCTSSLLPGGQYFGPGTRLTVT.

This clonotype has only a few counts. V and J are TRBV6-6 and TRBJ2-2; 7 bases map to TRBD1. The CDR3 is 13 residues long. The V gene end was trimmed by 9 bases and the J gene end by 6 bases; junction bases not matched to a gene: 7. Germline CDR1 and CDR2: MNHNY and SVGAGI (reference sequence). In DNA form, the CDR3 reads TGTGCCAGGGGACAGACGGCGGCCGGGGAGCTGTTTTTT. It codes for CARGQTAAGELFF.

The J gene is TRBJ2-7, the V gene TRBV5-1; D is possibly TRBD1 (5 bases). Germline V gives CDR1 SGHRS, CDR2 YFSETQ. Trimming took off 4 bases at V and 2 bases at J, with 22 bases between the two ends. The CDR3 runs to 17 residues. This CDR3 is CASSPWSGAGPTYEQYF. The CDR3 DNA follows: TGCGCCAGCAGCCCTTGGAGTGGGGCAGGCCCCACCTACGAGCAGTACTTC.

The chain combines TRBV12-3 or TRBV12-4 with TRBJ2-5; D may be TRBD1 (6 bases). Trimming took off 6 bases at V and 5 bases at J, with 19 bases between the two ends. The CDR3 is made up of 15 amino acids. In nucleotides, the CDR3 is TGTGCCAGCAGCCTCGACAGGCGCCAACGGGAGACCCAGTACTTC. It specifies CASSLDRRQRETQYF.